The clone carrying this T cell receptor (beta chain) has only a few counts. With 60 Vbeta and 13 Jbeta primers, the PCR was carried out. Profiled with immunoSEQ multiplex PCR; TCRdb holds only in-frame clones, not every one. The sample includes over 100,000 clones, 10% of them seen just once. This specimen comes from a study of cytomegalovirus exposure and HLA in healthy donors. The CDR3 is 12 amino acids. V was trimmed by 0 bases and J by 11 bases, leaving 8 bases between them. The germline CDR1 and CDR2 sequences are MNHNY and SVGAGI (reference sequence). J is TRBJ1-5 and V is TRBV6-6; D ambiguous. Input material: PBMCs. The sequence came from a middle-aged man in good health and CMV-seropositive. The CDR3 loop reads CASSYSRESQHF. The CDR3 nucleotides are TGTGCCAGCAGTTACTCGAGGGAGTCCCAGCATTTT.